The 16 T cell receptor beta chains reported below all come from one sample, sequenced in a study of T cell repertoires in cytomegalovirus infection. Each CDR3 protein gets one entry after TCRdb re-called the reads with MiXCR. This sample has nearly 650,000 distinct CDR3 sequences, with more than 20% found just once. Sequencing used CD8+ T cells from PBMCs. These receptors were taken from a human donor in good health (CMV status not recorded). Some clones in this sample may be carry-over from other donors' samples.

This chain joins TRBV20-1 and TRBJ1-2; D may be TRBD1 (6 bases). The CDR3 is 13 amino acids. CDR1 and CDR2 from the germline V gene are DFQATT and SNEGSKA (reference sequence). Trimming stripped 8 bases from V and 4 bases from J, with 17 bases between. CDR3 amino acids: CSTGAGDFYGYTF. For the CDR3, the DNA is TGCAGTACCGGGGCAGGGGATTTCTATGGCTACACCTTC.

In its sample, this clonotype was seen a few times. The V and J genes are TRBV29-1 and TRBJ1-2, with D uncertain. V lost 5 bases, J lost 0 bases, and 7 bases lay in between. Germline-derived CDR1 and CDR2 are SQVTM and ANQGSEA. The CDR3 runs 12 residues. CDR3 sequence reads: CSVIRPNYGYTF. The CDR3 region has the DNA TGCAGCGTTATCAGACCTAACTATGGCTACACCTTC.

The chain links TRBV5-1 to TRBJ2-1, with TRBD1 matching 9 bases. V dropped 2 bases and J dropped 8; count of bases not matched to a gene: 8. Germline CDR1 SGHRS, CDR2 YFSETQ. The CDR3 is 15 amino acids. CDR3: CASSLRPGQGDEQFF. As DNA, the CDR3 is TGCGCCAGCAGCTTACGTCCGGGACAGGGTGATGAGCAGTTCTTC. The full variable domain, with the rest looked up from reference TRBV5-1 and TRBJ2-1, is KAGVTQTPRYLIKTRGQQVTLSCSPISGHRSVSWYQQTPGQGLQFLFEYFSETQRNKGNFPGRFSGRQFSNSRSEMNVSTLELGDSALYLCASSLRPGQGDEQFFGPGTRLTVL.

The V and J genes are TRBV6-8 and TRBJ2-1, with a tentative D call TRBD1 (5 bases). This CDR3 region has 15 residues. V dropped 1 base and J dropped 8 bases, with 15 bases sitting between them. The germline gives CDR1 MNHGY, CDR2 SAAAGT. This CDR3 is CASSYFRGRVDEQFF. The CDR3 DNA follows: TGTGCCAGCAGTTACTTTAGGGGCAGGGTGGATGAGCAGTTCTTC.

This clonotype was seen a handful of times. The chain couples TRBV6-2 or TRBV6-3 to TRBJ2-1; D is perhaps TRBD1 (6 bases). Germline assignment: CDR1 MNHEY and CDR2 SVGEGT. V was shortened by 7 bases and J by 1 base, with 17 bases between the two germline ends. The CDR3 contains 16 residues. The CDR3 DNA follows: TGTGCCAGCACGAGAACAGGGTTAGGGTCCTACAATGAGCAGTTCTTC. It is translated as CASTRTGLGSYNEQFF.

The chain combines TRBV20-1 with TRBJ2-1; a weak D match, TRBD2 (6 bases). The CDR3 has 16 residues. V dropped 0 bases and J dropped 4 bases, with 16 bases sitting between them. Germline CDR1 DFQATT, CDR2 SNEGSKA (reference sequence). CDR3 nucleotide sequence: TGCAGTGCTAGAGATATTTCGGGGGAGGTATACAATGAGCAGTTCTTC. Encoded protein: CSARDISGEVYNEQFF.

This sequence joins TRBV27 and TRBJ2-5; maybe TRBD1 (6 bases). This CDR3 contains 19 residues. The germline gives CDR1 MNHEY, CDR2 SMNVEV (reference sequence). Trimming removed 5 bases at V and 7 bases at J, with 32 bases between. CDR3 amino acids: CASSTYITSGTQKLGTQYF. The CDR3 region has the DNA TGTGCCAGCAGTACCTACATAACATCCGGGACACAAAAACTCGGGACCCAGTACTTC.

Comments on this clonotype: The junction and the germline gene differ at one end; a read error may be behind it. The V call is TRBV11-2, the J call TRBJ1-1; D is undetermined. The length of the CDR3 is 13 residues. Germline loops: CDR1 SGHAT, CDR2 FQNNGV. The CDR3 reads CANSRWVTGEAFF. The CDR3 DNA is TGTGCCAACAGCCGTTGGGTTACGGGTGAAGCTTTCTTT.

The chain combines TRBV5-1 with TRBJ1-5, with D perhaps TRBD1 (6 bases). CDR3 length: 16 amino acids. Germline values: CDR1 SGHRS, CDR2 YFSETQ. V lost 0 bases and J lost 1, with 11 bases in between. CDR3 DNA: TGCGCCAGCAGCTTGGGCTCAGGGGCAAGCAATCAGCCCCAGCATTTT. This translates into CASSLGSGASNQPQHF.

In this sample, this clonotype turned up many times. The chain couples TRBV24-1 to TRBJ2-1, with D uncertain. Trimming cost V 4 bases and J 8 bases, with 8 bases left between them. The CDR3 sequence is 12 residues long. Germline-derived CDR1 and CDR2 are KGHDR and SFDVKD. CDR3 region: CATSDSLDEQFF. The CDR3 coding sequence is TGTGCCACCAGTGACTCCCTGGATGAGCAGTTCTTC.

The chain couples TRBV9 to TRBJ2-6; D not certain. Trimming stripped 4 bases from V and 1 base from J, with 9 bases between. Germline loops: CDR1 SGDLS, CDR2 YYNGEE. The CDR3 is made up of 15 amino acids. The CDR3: CASSPTLSGANVLTF. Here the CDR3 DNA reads TGTGCCAGCAGCCCGACATTATCTGGGGCCAACGTCCTGACTTTC.

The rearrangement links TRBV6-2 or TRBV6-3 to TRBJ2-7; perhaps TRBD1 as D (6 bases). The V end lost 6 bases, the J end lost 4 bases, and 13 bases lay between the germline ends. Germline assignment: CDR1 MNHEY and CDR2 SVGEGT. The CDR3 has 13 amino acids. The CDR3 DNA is TGTGCCAGCAGCCTCGACAGGATTTACGAGCAGTACTTC. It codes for CASSLDRIYEQYF.

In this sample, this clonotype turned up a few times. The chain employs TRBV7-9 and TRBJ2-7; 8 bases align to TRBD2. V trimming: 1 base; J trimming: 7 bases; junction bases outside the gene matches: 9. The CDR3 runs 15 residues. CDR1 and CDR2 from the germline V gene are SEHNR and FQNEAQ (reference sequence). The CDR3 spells CASSLEGWGLDEQYF. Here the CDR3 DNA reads TGTGCCAGCAGCTTAGAGGGCTGGGGACTAGATGAGCAGTACTTC.

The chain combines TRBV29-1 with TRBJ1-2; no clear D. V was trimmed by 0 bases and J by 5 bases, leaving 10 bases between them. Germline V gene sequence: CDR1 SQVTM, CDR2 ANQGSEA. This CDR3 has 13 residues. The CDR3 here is CSVEEGTDYGYTF. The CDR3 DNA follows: TGCAGCGTTGAAGAAGGAACAGATTATGGCTACACCTTC.

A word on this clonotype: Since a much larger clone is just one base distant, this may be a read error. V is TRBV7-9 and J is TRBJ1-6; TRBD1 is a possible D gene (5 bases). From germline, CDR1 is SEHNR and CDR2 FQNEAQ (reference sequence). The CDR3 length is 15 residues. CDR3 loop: CVSSELTALYSPLHF. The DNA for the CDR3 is TGTGTCAGCAGCGAGCTGACAGCCCTATATTCACCCCTCCACTTT.

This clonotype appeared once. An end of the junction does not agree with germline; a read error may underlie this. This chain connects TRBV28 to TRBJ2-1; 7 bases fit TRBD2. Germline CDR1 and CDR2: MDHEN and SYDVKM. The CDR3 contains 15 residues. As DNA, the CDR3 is TGTGCCAGCAGTCTGGGGGGGGTCTCCTACAATAAGCAGTTCTTC. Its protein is CASSLGGVSYNKQFF.